This TCR beta chain appears in the sequencing data of a study of beta chain features in type 1 diabetes. Study-wide findings and caveats: Patients and controls would share equally any PCR tilt toward shorter templates.

Every bit of the isolated RNA underwent reverse transcription, so sequencing read expressed TCRB transcripts. Here immunoSEQ multiplex PCR was the method, and the copy in TCRdb shows in-frame clones only, minus some. The sample carries more than 300,000 clones, roughly 16% recorded once. Looked up from germline, CDR1 is SNHLY and CDR2 is FYNNEI. This CDR3 has 15 residues. V dropped 8 bases and J dropped 3; count of bases not matched to a gene: 13. In the case of this clone: Its antigen is not identified.

Input material: naive CD4+ T cells from blood. The receptor was isolated from a woman aged 18-35 years in good health. The V gene is TRBV2, the J gene TRBJ2-7, with 7 bases aligning to TRBD2. CDR3 sequence reads: CASGNLGGVSYEQYF. Here the CDR3 DNA reads TGTGCCAGCGGTAATTTGGGGGGGGTCAGCTACGAGCAGTACTTC.